The 23 T cell receptor beta chains presented below share a single source sample, sequenced in a study of monozygotic twins with inflammatory bowel disease (dated 2019 in TCRdb). The library was generated by 5' RACE. Sequencing was carried out with an Illumina HiSeq 2500. The reads went through TCRdb reprocessing, and each CDR3 protein sequence gets one entry with no DNA. This sample's table lists 170,000 or so distinct CDR3 sequences. The ten most abundant clones make up about 8% of the sample. Sequencing was done on a sample of blood. Every receptor here comes from a human donor with ulcerative colitis or Crohn's disease, or a healthy co-twin of an affected twin (not recorded which).

This CDR3 reads CASSSGTGAGNSPLHF. The chain uses TRBV5-4 and TRBJ1-6; TCRdb gives TRBD1 as the D gene, but with no DNA this cannot be confirmed. The CDR3 length is 16 residues. Germline V gene lookup returns CDR1 SGHNT and CDR2 YYREEE (reference sequence).

The chain carries TRBV30 and TRBJ1-4. In germline, CDR1 is GTSNPN, CDR2 SVGIG (reference sequence). CDR3 length: 14 residues. The CDR3 spells CAWSVRGMSEKLFF.

The chain uses TRBV18 and TRBJ2-2. The CDR3 is 13 amino acids. CDR1 is KGHSH and CDR2 is LQKENI in the germline V gene. The CDR3 protein is CASSKGNTGELFF.

The CDR3 reads CASSQDLGTGDEKLFF. V gene TRBV3-1 combines with J gene TRBJ1-4; TCRdb gives TRBD1 as the D gene, but with no DNA this cannot be confirmed. CDR1 and CDR2 (germline): LGHDT, YNNKEL (reference sequence). The CDR3 extends over 16 amino acids.

V gene TRBV7-9 combines with J gene TRBJ2-7; checking the TCRdb D call of TRBD2 is not possible without DNA. CDR3 size: 17 residues. Germline V lookup: CDR1 SEHNR, CDR2 FQNEAQ (reference sequence). The CDR3 is CASSLVPLAGGRYEQYF.

The chain employs TRBV5-1 and TRBJ2-2; TCRdb designates TRBD1, a call that cannot be tested without DNA. Germline values: CDR1 SGHRS, CDR2 YFSETQ. The CDR3 runs 14 residues. The CDR3 region is CASRMGHSTGELFF.

V gene TRBV15 combines with J gene TRBJ1-4. This CDR3 spans 18 amino acids. The germline V gene encodes CDR1 LNHNV and CDR2 YYDKDF (reference sequence). The CDR3 loop is CATSSYGIQNGANEKLFF.

The chain links TRBV30 to TRBJ1-6; TCRdb picks TRBD1, but there is no DNA to check that call. In germline, CDR1 is GTSNPN, CDR2 SVGIG (reference sequence). This CDR3 comprises 14 residues. This chain's CDR3 is CACRPRQGYSPLHF.

V is TRBV20-1 and J is TRBJ2-7; TCRdb calls TRBD1, which cannot be checked without DNA. Germline CDR1 is DFQATT and CDR2 is SNEGSKA (reference sequence). The CDR3 length is 14 residues. The CDR3 is CSARAPGQGLWQYF.

The chain is built from TRBV4-1 and TRBJ1-5. The CDR3 loop spans 15 amino acids. CDR1 MGHRA and CDR2 YSYEKL come from the germline V gene. CDR3 loop: CASSHAMGNNQPQHF.

The chain joins TRBV9 to TRBJ1-6; TCRdb's assignment of TRBD1 cannot be checked, as there is no DNA. Germline-derived CDR1 and CDR2 are SGDLS and YYNGEE. CDR3 length equals 16 residues. The CDR3 protein is CASSEREDRVTSPLHF.

The chain recombines TRBV10-3 with TRBJ2-5; absent DNA, TCRdb's TRBD2 call cannot be checked. The germline V gene encodes CDR1 ENHRY and CDR2 SYGVKD. This CDR3 region has 15 residues. CDR3: CAIGASGAPGETQYF.

V is TRBV3-1 and J is TRBJ2-2; the D call from TCRdb, TRBD2, cannot be confirmed without DNA. CDR3 length: 15 residues. The germline CDR1 and CDR2 sequences are LGHDT and YNNKEL (reference sequence). The CDR3 here is CASSLRGGNTGELFF.

The chain recombines TRBV10-2 with TRBJ2-1. The CDR3 is made up of 13 amino acids. Germline-derived CDR1 and CDR2 are WSHSY and SAAADI. CDR3 loop: CASSRSRSNEQFF.

This chain links TRBV5-1 with TRBJ1-4; TCRdb's D call, TRBD1, is unchecked because there is no DNA. There are 15 residues in the CDR3. CDR1 is SGHRS and CDR2 is YFSETQ in the germline V gene. The CDR3 region is CASSYLQGNSEKLFF.

The chain recombines TRBV20-1 with TRBJ2-5; TCRdb selects TRBD2, and the lack of DNA leaves this call unchecked. Per germline, CDR1 DFQATT and CDR2 SNEGSKA (reference sequence). The CDR3 runs to 15 residues. The CDR3 reads CSAPPRRALQETQYF.

The J gene is TRBJ1-2, the V gene TRBV5-6. CDR1 and CDR2 from the germline V gene are SGHDT and YYEEEE. This CDR3 is 14 amino acids long. The CDR3 is CASSLEEAGHGYTF.

CDR3 amino acids: CASSFQQGENTEAFF. The V gene is TRBV5-1, the J gene TRBJ1-1; TCRdb picks TRBD1, but there is no DNA to check that call. This CDR3 region has 15 residues. Germline V gene lookup returns CDR1 SGHRS and CDR2 YFSETQ.

The chain couples TRBV7-2 to TRBJ2-7; without DNA, the TCRdb call of TRBD2 cannot be checked. Germline CDR1 SGHTA, CDR2 FQGNSA. This CDR3 has 14 residues. The CDR3 loop reads CASSLVPSPNEQYF. The full variable domain, with the rest looked up from reference TRBV7-2 and TRBJ2-7, is GAGVSQSPSNKVTEKGKDVELRCDPISGHTALYWYRQSLGQGLEFLIYFQGNSAPDKSGLPSDRFSAERTGGSVSTLTIQRTQQEDSAVYLCASSLVPSPNEQYFGPGTRLTVT.

The rearrangement links TRBV4-2 to TRBJ2-2; TCRdb's D gene call, TRBD2, goes unchecked for lack of DNA. The CDR3 consists of 20 residues. Germline lookup yields CDR1 LGHNA and CDR2 YNFKEQ. The CDR3: CASSQDRRTSGGPGTGELFF.

The rearrangement joins TRBV5-5 to TRBJ1-1; lacking DNA, the TRBD1 call made by TCRdb goes unchecked. Germline V lookup: CDR1 SGHKS, CDR2 YYEKEE (reference sequence). This CDR3 is 13 amino acids long. The CDR3 reads CASCRDRVTEAFF.

This chain joins TRBV7-8 and TRBJ2-7; with no DNA, the TCRdb D assignment of TRBD1 cannot be verified. The CDR3 runs to 14 residues. From germline, CDR1 is SGHVS and CDR2 FQNEAQ. CDR3 in amino acids: CASSGHRDRAEQYF.

The chain employs TRBV18 and TRBJ1-3. The CDR3 consists of 17 residues. Germline lookup yields CDR1 KGHSH and CDR2 LQKENI. CDR3 sequence reads: CASSPPNRQHIGNTIYF.